This is a list of T cell receptor beta chains from one sample in a study of T cell repertoires in cytomegalovirus infection. From the reads, TCRdb called clonotypes with MiXCR, one entry per CDR3 protein. The sample includes 150,000 to 200,000 distinct CDR3 sequences, approximately 9.6% of them seen just once. Sequences were obtained from PBMCs. These receptors all stem from a human donor in good health (CMV status not recorded). Some clones in this sample may be carry-over from other donors' samples. The conserved cysteine and the conserved F or W are not part of the CDR3 here. The order of the fields is CDR3 protein, V gene, J gene.

CDR3 protein: ASSADGISGNTIY; V gene: TRBV6-2/TRBV6-3; J gene: TRBJ1-3
CDR3 protein: ASSPDWGYGYT; V gene: TRBV18; J gene: TRBJ1-2
CDR3 protein: ASSPGLAGDDNEQF; V gene: TRBV25-1; J gene: TRBJ2-1
CDR3 protein: ASRRTGAAGETQY; V gene: TRBV2; J gene: TRBJ2-5
CDR3 protein: ASSGRVSPSYEQY; V gene: TRBV7-2; J gene: TRBJ2-7
CDR3 protein: SAKSLAGFSYNEQF; V gene: TRBV20-1; J gene: TRBJ2-1
CDR3 protein: ASSRQQGYEQY; V gene: TRBV3-1; J gene: TRBJ2-7
CDR3 protein: ASWSTGGAGANVLT; V gene: TRBV28; J gene: TRBJ2-6
CDR3 protein: ASSQLKNTEAF; V gene: TRBV7-2; J gene: TRBJ1-1
CDR3 protein: ASSLMVGERNEQY; V gene: TRBV7-2; J gene: TRBJ2-7
CDR3 protein: SARDFGGSYNSPLH; V gene: TRBV20-1; J gene: TRBJ1-6
CDR3 protein: ASSQDRGSNQPQH; V gene: TRBV7-2; J gene: TRBJ1-5
CDR3 protein: ASSTSNRMSGHGYT; V gene: TRBV19; J gene: TRBJ1-2
CDR3 protein: ATREKSGTTGELF; V gene: TRBV24-1; J gene: TRBJ2-2
CDR3 protein: ASSLAHGAGANVLT; V gene: TRBV7-2; J gene: TRBJ2-6
CDR3 protein: ASSFSGFTGELF; V gene: TRBV12-3/TRBV12-4; J gene: TRBJ2-2
CDR3 protein: ASRGAAWGTQY; V gene: TRBV14; J gene: TRBJ2-5
CDR3 protein: ASSRTVRETQY; V gene: TRBV6-1; J gene: TRBJ2-5
CDR3 protein: ASSLSGVNTEAF; V gene: TRBV7-3; J gene: TRBJ1-1
CDR3 protein: SAGNRDYDNEQF; V gene: TRBV20-1; J gene: TRBJ2-1
CDR3 protein: ASSRDSTGNTIY; V gene: TRBV19; J gene: TRBJ1-3
CDR3 protein: ASSFATDAYNEQF; V gene: TRBV11-2; J gene: TRBJ2-1
CDR3 protein: ASSVSPVPPPAGDYGYT; V gene: TRBV11-2; J gene: TRBJ1-2
CDR3 protein: ASSVQGTGELF; V gene: TRBV12-3/TRBV12-4; J gene: TRBJ2-2
CDR3 protein: ASSQVTMNTEAF; V gene: TRBV4-1; J gene: TRBJ1-1
CDR3 protein: ASSQRDRSGNTIY; V gene: TRBV4-2; J gene: TRBJ1-3
CDR3 protein: ASSQSRTVSYEQY; V gene: TRBV23-1; J gene: TRBJ2-7
CDR3 protein: ASSQGDTYNEKLF; V gene: TRBV4-3; J gene: TRBJ1-4
CDR3 protein: ATSRDPGQEAF; V gene: TRBV15; J gene: TRBJ1-1
CDR3 protein: ASQGSSYNEQF; V gene: TRBV28; J gene: TRBJ2-1
CDR3 protein: ASSQDQRPGAADTQY; V gene: TRBV4-3; J gene: TRBJ2-3
CDR3 protein: ASSQDRGSQPQH; V gene: TRBV4-3; J gene: TRBJ1-5
CDR3 protein: ASRGGSGVAQETQY; V gene: TRBV6-1; J gene: TRBJ2-5
CDR3 protein: ASSPTSGGELF; V gene: TRBV19; J gene: TRBJ2-2
CDR3 protein: SVDLGVTEAF; V gene: TRBV29-1; J gene: TRBJ1-1
CDR3 protein: SARVGGSEAF; V gene: TRBV20-1; J gene: TRBJ1-1
CDR3 protein: ASSKSGRTYEQY; V gene: TRBV12-3/TRBV12-4; J gene: TRBJ2-7
CDR3 protein: ASSLEGDNQPQH; V gene: TRBV5-6; J gene: TRBJ1-5
CDR3 protein: ASSLMDRLKGEAF; V gene: TRBV28; J gene: TRBJ1-1
CDR3 protein: ASSLQGGNIQY; V gene: TRBV7-2; J gene: TRBJ2-4
CDR3 protein: ASSLFYSGSKETQY; V gene: TRBV7-8; J gene: TRBJ2-5
CDR3 protein: ASSSGRKSSPLH; V gene: TRBV11-2; J gene: TRBJ1-6
CDR3 protein: ASSIQYSNQPQH; V gene: TRBV28; J gene: TRBJ1-5
CDR3 protein: ASLSSQGHGYT; V gene: TRBV28; J gene: TRBJ1-2
CDR3 protein: SVGGNSEDYGYT; V gene: TRBV29-1; J gene: TRBJ1-2
CDR3 protein: ASSFGKTEAF; V gene: TRBV28; J gene: TRBJ1-1
CDR3 protein: ASSPLEGQVYTGELF; V gene: TRBV6-2/TRBV6-3; J gene: TRBJ2-2
CDR3 protein: ASSLATTGGSEKLF; V gene: TRBV5-1; J gene: TRBJ1-4
CDR3 protein: ASSLAGRGRAGNEQF; V gene: TRBV11-2; J gene: TRBJ2-1
CDR3 protein: SARAFGAGEVGSYNEQF; V gene: TRBV20-1; J gene: TRBJ2-1
CDR3 protein: ASSYLAGGQIFYEQY; V gene: TRBV6-2/TRBV6-3; J gene: TRBJ2-7
CDR3 protein: ASSLQGRPGPQH; V gene: TRBV12-3/TRBV12-4; J gene: TRBJ1-5
CDR3 protein: ASSSAVGSATEAF; V gene: TRBV7-9; J gene: TRBJ1-1
CDR3 protein: ATNMLSSTDTQY; V gene: TRBV2; J gene: TRBJ2-3
CDR3 protein: ASSLVGGPGQY; V gene: TRBV7-9; J gene: TRBJ2-7